This T cell receptor (beta chain) was found in a study of blood T cell repertoires in COVID-19. This clone has a single count. CDR3 length equals 16 residues. The germline V gene has CDR1 MGHRA and CDR2 YSYEKL. V was clipped by 4 bases and J by 1 base; unmatched bases: 7. Profiled with immunoSEQ multiplex PCR; TCRdb holds only in-frame clones, not every one. The sample records under 30,000 clones, approximately 80% being singletons. This TCR derives from a woman in her 70s with acute or convalescent COVID-19. The genes are TRBV4-1 and TRBJ1-5, with TRBD1 matching over 7 bases. Sequences were obtained from peripheral blood. CDR3 sequence (DNA): TGCGCCAGCAGCCCAGCGACAGGGACCAGCAATCAGCCCCAGCATTTT. Its translation: CASSPATGTSNQPQHF.